The 29 T cell receptor beta chains listed next were all sequenced from one sample in a study of T-cell memory formation after mild COVID-19. TCRdb passed the 5' RACE reads through MiXCR, listing each CDR3 protein once. The data contain about 200,000 distinct CDR3 sequences, about a sixth of them singletons. The source material was PBMCs or a T cell subset sorted from them (not recorded which). Every receptor here comes from an adult woman who had mild COVID-19 (a few samples of this study predate the infection). Cell type and time point are not known.

The gene calls are TRBV12-3 or TRBV12-4 and TRBJ2-1, with D unclear. This CDR3 has 14 residues. V dropped 5 bases and J dropped 7 bases, with 15 bases sitting between them. The CDR3, as DNA: TGTGCCAGCAGTAGCGCAGCGATCGCGAATGAGCAGTTCTTC. Translation: CASSSAAIANEQFF.

This clonotype turned up a few times. This rearrangement joins TRBV4-3 to TRBJ2-3, with 7 bases lining up with TRBD2. This CDR3 has 17 residues. Germline CDR1 reads LGHNA; CDR2 reads YSLEER. V shed 4 bases, J shed 4 bases, and the junction held 14 bases outside the gene matches. The CDR3 DNA reads TGCGCCAGCAGCCCGTTCGCGGGCGCGGGAGTCTCAGATACGCAGTATTTT. The encoded protein is CASSPFAGAGVSDTQYF.

The chain uses TRBV29-1 and TRBJ2-1; 8 positions match TRBD1. This CDR3 is built from 12 residues. With V trimmed by 6 bases and J by 8 bases, 6 bases remained unmatched. The germline V gene encodes CDR1 SQVTM and CDR2 ANQGSEA. The chain's CDR3 is CSVDDRGYEQFF. The CDR3 region has the DNA TGCAGCGTGGACGACAGGGGCTATGAGCAGTTCTTC.

This clonotype was observed a handful of times. This chain links TRBV6-2 or TRBV6-3 with TRBJ2-7; maybe TRBD2 (6 bases). Trimming cost V 2 bases and J 0 bases, with 17 bases left between them. Germline V lookup: CDR1 MNHEY, CDR2 SVGEGT. There are 17 residues in the CDR3. CDR3 DNA: TGTGCCAGCAGTTACCCCGGGGTCGGGGGTAGCTCCTACGAGCAGTACTTC. It yields the protein CASSYPGVGGSSYEQYF.

This clonotype appeared a few times. The rearrangement uses TRBV29-1 and TRBJ2-1; no reliable D call. Looked up from germline, CDR1 is SQVTM and CDR2 is ANQGSEA. Trimming took off 4 bases at V and 3 bases at J, with 4 bases between the two ends. The CDR3 loop spans 11 amino acids. CDR3 residues: CSVVDYNEQFF. The CDR3 DNA reads as TGCAGCGTTGTGGACTACAATGAGCAGTTCTTC.

The chain combines TRBV9 with TRBJ1-5; 7 nucleotides agree with TRBD1. There are 14 residues in the CDR3. The trim removed 4 bases at V and 4 bases at J, leaving 5 bases unmatched. Germline values: CDR1 SGDLS, CDR2 YYNGEE. CDR3 sequence: CASSIGTENQPQHF. The CDR3 DNA reads TGTGCCAGCAGCATAGGGACAGAAAATCAGCCCCAGCATTTT.

The chain combines TRBV2 with TRBJ2-3; 13 nucleotides line up with TRBD2. The ends lost 4 bases at V and 6 bases at J; junction bases unmatched: 4. Germline loops: CDR1 SNHLY, CDR2 FYNNEI. The CDR3 has 15 residues. The CDR3 region is CASSGTSGGLDTQYF. Here the CDR3 DNA reads TGTGCCAGCAGTGGGACTAGCGGGGGTTTGGATACGCAGTATTTT.

By share, this clonotype ranks as medium-sized. The CDR3 coding sequence is TGCAGCGTCGGCAGACTAGCGATAGGCGGGAACAATGAGCAGTTCTTC. It translates to CSVGRLAIGGNNEQFF. The J gene is TRBJ2-1, the V gene TRBV29-1; 8 nucleotides match TRBD2. This CDR3 has 16 residues. The germline gives CDR1 SQVTM, CDR2 ANQGSEA. V dropped 6 bases and J dropped 5; count of bases not matched to a gene: 15.

This clonotype was seen more than once but under ten times. The genes are TRBV29-1 and TRBJ2-1, with 8 bases that match TRBD1. The CDR3 is 13 residues long. J lost 9 bases, V lost 0 bases, and 4 bases had no gene match. Germline loops: CDR1 SQVTM, CDR2 ANQGSEA. The CDR3 here is CSVEEDQGAEQFF. In DNA, the CDR3 is TGCAGCGTTGAAGAGGATCAGGGGGCTGAGCAGTTCTTC.

This clonotype has only one observation. The V and J genes are TRBV27 and TRBJ2-1; 8 nucleotides align to TRBD1. CDR3 length: 13 residues. With 8 bases clipped from V and 4 bases from J, the junction kept 4 bases outside the gene matches. Per the germline V gene, CDR1 is MNHEY and CDR2 is SMNVEV (reference sequence). The CDR3 loop reads CASGDRRYNEQFF. DNA of the CDR3: TGTGCCAGCGGGGACAGGAGATACAATGAGCAGTTCTTC.

J is TRBJ2-4 and V is TRBV24-1; TRBD1 agrees at 11 bases. The CDR3 totals 16 residues. Germline V CDR1 and CDR2: KGHDR, SFDVKD. The V segment lost 3 bases and the J segment 7 bases; nucleotides outside the gene matches: 7. The CDR3 sequence is CATSDPDRGLGNIQYF. The CDR3 region has the DNA TGTGCCACCAGTGATCCGGACAGGGGGCTAGGGAACATTCAGTACTTC.

The V and J genes are TRBV4-1 and TRBJ2-3; 8 positions match TRBD1. The CDR3 covers 17 residues. Trimming at V came to 0 bases and at J to 6 bases, leaving 11 bases not matched to a gene. Per germline, CDR1 MGHRA and CDR2 YSYEKL. The CDR3, as DNA: TGCGCCAGCAGCCAAGATATGCGGGACAGGAACTTTGATACGCAGTATTTT. This translates into CASSQDMRDRNFDTQYF.

The chain employs TRBV7-9 and TRBJ2-3, with 7 bases that match TRBD1. This CDR3 spans 17 amino acids. Trimming at V came to 1 base and at J to 3 bases, leaving 10 bases not matched to a gene. Per germline, CDR1 SEHNR and CDR2 FQNEAQ (reference sequence). CDR3 sequence (DNA): TGTGCCAGCAGCTTAGGGGTATTTTCGGACAGGACAGATACGCAGTATTTT. Protein: CASSLGVFSDRTDTQYF.

The V call is TRBV4-1, the J call TRBJ2-5; D gene uncertain. V lost 2 bases and J lost 4, with 14 bases in between. The CDR3 consists of 15 residues. Per germline, CDR1 MGHRA and CDR2 YSYEKL. The CDR3 nucleotides read TGCGCCAGCAGCCAATATCCGGGCCGAGGAGAGACCCAGTACTTC. Encoded protein: CASSQYPGRGETQYF.

The genes are TRBV4-1 and TRBJ2-7, with TRBD1 as a possible D gene (6 bases). CDR1 and CDR2 from the germline V gene are MGHRA and YSYEKL. The germline V and J ends were trimmed by 3 bases and 5 bases, with 20 bases remaining between them. The CDR3 contains 16 residues. The CDR3 spells CASSHRQALSLHEQYF. DNA of the CDR3: TGCGCCAGCAGCCACCGACAGGCCCTCTCCCTCCACGAGCAGTACTTC.

The chain is built from TRBV12-3 or TRBV12-4 and TRBJ2-3; 9 bases are a match to TRBD2. Trimming removed 2 bases from V and 2 bases from J; junction bases left unmatched: 2. This CDR3 is built from 15 residues. The CDR3 loop reads CASSLLAGITDTQYF. CDR3 in DNA: TGTGCCAGCAGTTTACTAGCGGGGATCACAGATACGCAGTATTTT.

This clonotype came up a few times. This chain uses TRBV12-3 or TRBV12-4 with TRBJ2-2; 7 positions agree with TRBD2. Trimming took 2 bases from V and 4 from J; bases not matched to a gene: 4. The CDR3 covers 15 residues. The CDR3 coding sequence is TGTGCCAGCAGTTTAAGCGGGACGGCCACCGGGGAGCTGTTTTTT. It is translated as CASSLSGTATGELFF.

V gene TRBV2 combines with J gene TRBJ2-7; no firm D call. The CDR3 runs to 12 residues. V lost 6 bases, J lost 1 base, and 7 bases lay in between. The germline V gene has CDR1 SNHLY and CDR2 FYNNEI. The CDR3 DNA reads as TGTGCCAGCAGGATGGCATCCTACGAGCAGTACTTC. Protein product: CASRMASYEQYF.

The rearrangement joins TRBV12-3 or TRBV12-4 to TRBJ2-5; 9 positions match TRBD1. The CDR3 extends over 16 amino acids. The ends lost 5 bases at V and 5 bases at J; junction bases unmatched: 12. As DNA, the CDR3 is TGTGCCAGCAGTCCGTCACTGGGGACAGGGCGGGAGACCCAGTACTTC. It yields the protein CASSPSLGTGRETQYF.

This sequence joins TRBV6-5 and TRBJ2-5; 7 bases agree with TRBD1. The CDR3 loop spans 13 amino acids. V was pared by 5 bases and J by 5 bases, with 5 bases of the junction left unmatched. The germline gives CDR1 MNHEY, CDR2 SVGAGI. The CDR3 here is CASSTRGQETQYF. The CDR3 bases are TGTGCCAGCAGTACGAGGGGGCAGGAGACCCAGTACTTC.

About this clonotype itself: Relative to the germline gene, one junction end is altered; a read error may explain this. The chain recombines TRBV7-2 with TRBJ2-1; TRBD2 aligns across 9 bases. The CDR3 has 15 amino acids. Germline CDR1 reads SGHTA; CDR2 reads FQGNSA. The CDR3 protein is CASSLDSGSRNEQFF. The CDR3 DNA reads TGTGCCAGCAGCTTAGATAGCGGGAGTCGTAATGAACAGTTCTTC.

This clonotype was counted only a few times. This chain connects TRBV20-1 to TRBJ2-5, with TRBD1 as a possible D gene (5 bases). V shed 4 bases and J shed 7 bases, with 19 bases lying between them. Germline loops: CDR1 DFQATT, CDR2 SNEGSKA (reference sequence). This CDR3 comprises 14 residues. DNA of the CDR3: TGCAGTGCTATGGTGGGTGGGGCGTCCGGGACCCAGTACTTC. Translation: CSAMVGGASGTQYF.

This chain uses TRBV7-9 with TRBJ2-2; D gene uncertain. There are 16 residues in the CDR3. V was shortened by 4 bases and J by 4 bases, with 16 bases between the two germline ends. CDR1 SEHNR and CDR2 FQNEAQ come from the germline V gene (reference sequence). CDR3 DNA sequence: TGTGCCAGCAGCTCCCGGCGAAAGGGCCCCACCGGGGAGCTGTTTTTT. Amino acids: CASSSRRKGPTGELFF.

This clonotype was detected only a few times. V is TRBV3-1 and J is TRBJ2-7, with D hard to call. V dropped 1 base and J dropped 1 base, with 5 bases sitting between them. The CDR3 runs 13 residues. Germline values: CDR1 LGHDT, CDR2 YNNKEL (reference sequence). Here the CDR3 DNA reads TGTGCCAGCAGCCAAGCGCCTTCCTACGAGCAGTACTTC. It codes for CASSQAPSYEQYF.

The chain links TRBV7-9 to TRBJ1-2, with D unclear. CDR3 length: 15 amino acids. Germline V gene data show CDR1 as SEHNR and CDR2 as FQNEAQ (reference sequence). Trimming cost V 0 bases and J 0 bases, with 8 bases left between them. This CDR3 is CASSLAGVSNYGYTF. In DNA form, the CDR3 reads TGTGCCAGCAGCTTAGCCGGGGTTTCTAACTATGGCTACACCTTC. The entire variable domain, with the rest obtained from reference TRBV7-9 and TRBJ1-2, is as follows: DTGVSQNPRHKITKRGQNVTFRCDPISEHNRLYWYRQTLGQGPEFLTYFQNEAQLEKSRLLSDRFSAERPKGSFSTLEIQRTEQGDSAMYLCASSLAGVSNYGYTFGSGTRLTVV.

The chain has TRBV7-3 and TRBJ1-1; D possibly corresponds to TRBD1 (5 bases). V was clipped by 5 bases and J by 4 bases, with 14 bases between them. The CDR3 runs to 14 residues. Germline V gene lookup returns CDR1 SGHTA and CDR2 FQGTGA. The CDR3 reads CASSPGPGITEAFF. The CDR3 region has the DNA TGTGCCAGCAGCCCAGGGCCGGGGATCACTGAAGCTTTCTTT.

This sequence joins TRBV4-1 and TRBJ2-7; perhaps TRBD2 as D (5 bases). Germline V CDR1 and CDR2: MGHRA, YSYEKL. V was trimmed by 3 bases and J by 1 base, leaving 19 bases between them. CDR3 length: 17 amino acids. CDR3 protein: CASSHHGRTLQSYEQYF. The CDR3, as DNA: TGCGCCAGCAGCCATCATGGCCGGACTTTACAGTCCTACGAGCAGTACTTC.

The rearrangement uses TRBV20-1 and TRBJ1-4; D call uncertain. There are 16 residues in the CDR3. V was trimmed by 1 base and J by 0 bases, leaving 12 bases between them. The germline gives CDR1 DFQATT, CDR2 SNEGSKA (reference sequence). The CDR3 region has the DNA TGCAGTGCTAGAGCCGAGACACGCGCAACTAATGAAAAACTGTTTTTT. Its translation is CSARAETRATNEKLFF.

There are many counts of this clonotype. The genes are TRBV20-1 and TRBJ2-1; 8 bases line up with TRBD2. After removal of 5 bases from V and 7 bases from J, the junction contained 7 bases not matched to a gene. The CDR3 runs 13 residues. The germline CDR1 and CDR2 sequences are DFQATT and SNEGSKA (reference sequence). CDR3 DNA: TGCAGTGCTGGGGGGACTAGTGGGAATGAGCAGTTCTTC. It specifies CSAGGTSGNEQFF.